This entry concerns a single TCR beta chain. This sample was included in a study of blood T cell repertoires in COVID-19. Germline V gives CDR1 SGHTA, CDR2 FQGNSA. The germline V and J ends were trimmed by 2 bases and 7 bases, with 14 bases remaining between them. This CDR3 contains 14 residues. Libraries were prepared by immunoSEQ multiplex PCR; TCRdb keeps only in-frame clonotypes and omits some of them. The data hold about 150,000 clones, with roughly 78% observed a single time. The origin of this receptor is a human donor with acute or convalescent COVID-19. The donor label of this sample is uncertain. The chain has TRBV7-2 and TRBJ1-2; D might be TRBD1 (6 bases). What was sequenced was peripheral blood. CDR3 sequence reads: CASSLRGRGSGYTF. DNA of the CDR3: TGTGCCAGCAGCTTAAGAGGCAGGGGATCTGGCTACACCTTC.